This TCR beta chain was identified in a study of blood T cell repertoires in COVID-19. Trimming left V 6 bases short and J 7 bases short, with 10 bases between. From germline, CDR1 is SEHNR and CDR2 FQNEAQ (reference sequence). The CDR3 contains 12 residues. The data were produced by immunoSEQ multiplex PCR, yet TCRdb's version contains in-frame clones alone and is incomplete. The sample lists 220,000 or so clones; around 86% were seen once. This rearrangement joins TRBV7-9 to TRBJ2-1; TRBD2 is a possible D gene (5 bases). This sequence was found in a woman aged 50 to 60 who had recovered from COVID-19. Input material: PBMCs or T cells enriched from blood (not recorded which). CDR3 DNA: TGTGCCAGCAGACGGGGTGGGAATGAGCAGTTCTTC. Its protein is CASRRGGNEQFF.